This T cell receptor (beta chain) was identified in a study of shared clonotypes between healthy human individuals. For the study at large: A couple of women and a few men aged 18 to 49 made up the donors.

Study outcomes and limitations: Enrolling few donors narrowed the genetic and exposure-history diversity that was represented.

On this clone: Its antigen is still unknown.

CD45RO-negative, CCR7-selected cells formed the naive CD8 fraction, which excluded terminally differentiated effector memory CD45RA+ cells. At a deep level, the assay was run. Study processing details: Owing to the provision of junction-only sequences devoid of quality scores by immunoSEQ, filtering differed. The protocol was immunoSEQ multiplex PCR, while the TCRdb copy is restricted to in-frame clones and leaves out a portion. V and J calls and clone size are as listed in that table; D and trimming were resolved from the DNA. The table records hundreds of thousands of clones, 92% of them present only once. Trimming cost V 5 bases and J 3 bases; bases outside gene matches: 13. This CDR3 spans 16 amino acids. CDR1 and CDR2 from the germline V gene are SGHVS and FQNEAQ.

Material for sequencing was naive CD8+ T cells sorted from blood. V usage is TRBV7-8 and J usage is TRBJ2-7; 7 nucleotides agree with TRBD2. The origin of this receptor is a man aged 25 to 40 in good health. The CDR3 protein is CASSPPRAGLDYEQYF. The DNA of the CDR3 is TGTGCCAGCAGCCCGCCTAGGGCCGGACTAGACTACGAGCAGTACTTC.